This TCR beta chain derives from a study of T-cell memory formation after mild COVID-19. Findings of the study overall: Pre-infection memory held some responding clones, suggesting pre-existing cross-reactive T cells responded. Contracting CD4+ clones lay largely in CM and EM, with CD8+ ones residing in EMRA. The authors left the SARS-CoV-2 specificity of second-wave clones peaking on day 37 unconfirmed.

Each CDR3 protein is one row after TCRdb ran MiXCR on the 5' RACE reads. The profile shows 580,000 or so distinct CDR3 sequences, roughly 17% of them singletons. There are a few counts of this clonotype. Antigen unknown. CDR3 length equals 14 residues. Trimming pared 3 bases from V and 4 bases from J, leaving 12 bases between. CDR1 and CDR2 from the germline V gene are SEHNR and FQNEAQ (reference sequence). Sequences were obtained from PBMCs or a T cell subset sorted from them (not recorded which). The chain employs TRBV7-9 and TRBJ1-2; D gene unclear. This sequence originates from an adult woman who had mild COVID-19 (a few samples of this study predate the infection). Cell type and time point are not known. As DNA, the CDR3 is TGTGCCAGCAGCTTGGAGGGCGGCGGCTATGGCTACACCTTC. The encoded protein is CASSLEGGGYGYTF.